This entry features one TCR beta chain sequence. This entry belongs to a study of cytomegalovirus exposure and HLA in healthy donors. The CDR3 totals 15 residues. CDR1 is GTSNPN, CDR2 SVGIG, per germline (reference sequence). Trimming cost V 0 bases and J 7 bases; bases outside gene matches: 6. Amplification used 60 Vbeta primers and 13 Jbeta primers. The assay was immunoSEQ multiplex PCR, and TCRdb's table has in-frame clones only and misses some. The sample records a few hundred thousand clones, nearly 95% being singletons. The gene calls are TRBV30 and TRBJ2-1; TRBD2 matches at 10 bases. Input material: PBMCs. This receptor was obtained from a girl aged 2 to 9 in good health and CMV-seronegative. The CDR3 DNA is TGTGCCTGGAGTGTTAGAGCGGGAGGGCCGAATGAGCAGTTCTTC. It encodes CAWSVRAGGPNEQFF. The whole variable domain, remainder taken from reference TRBV30 and TRBJ2-1, is SQTIHQWPATLVQPVGSPLSLECTVEGTSNPNLYWYRQAAGRGLQLLFYSVGIGQISSEVPQNLSASRPQDRQFILSSKKLLLSDSGFYLCAWSVRAGGPNEQFFGPGTRLTVL.